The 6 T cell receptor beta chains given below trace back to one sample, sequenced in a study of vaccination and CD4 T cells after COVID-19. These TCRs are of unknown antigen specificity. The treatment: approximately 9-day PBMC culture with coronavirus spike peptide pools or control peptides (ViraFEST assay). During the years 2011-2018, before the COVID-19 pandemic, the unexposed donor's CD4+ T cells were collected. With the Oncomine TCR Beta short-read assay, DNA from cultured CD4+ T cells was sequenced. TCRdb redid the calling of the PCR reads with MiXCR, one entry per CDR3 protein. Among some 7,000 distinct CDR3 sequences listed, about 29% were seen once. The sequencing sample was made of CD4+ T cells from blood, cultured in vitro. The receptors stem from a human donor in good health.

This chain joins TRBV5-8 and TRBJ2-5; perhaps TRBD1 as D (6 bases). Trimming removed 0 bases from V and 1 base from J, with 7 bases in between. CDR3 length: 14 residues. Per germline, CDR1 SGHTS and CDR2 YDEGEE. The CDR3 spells CASSLETGQETQYF. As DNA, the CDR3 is TGTGCCAGCAGCTTGGAGACAGGCCAAGAGACCCAGTACTTC.

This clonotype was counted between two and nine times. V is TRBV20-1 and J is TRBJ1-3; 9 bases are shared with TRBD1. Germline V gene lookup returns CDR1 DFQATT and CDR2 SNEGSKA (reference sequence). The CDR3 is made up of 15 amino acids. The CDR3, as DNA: TGCAGCTTTAGGGGCCGAGACAGGGGGGTAAACACCATATATTTT. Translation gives CSFRGRDRGVNTIYF.

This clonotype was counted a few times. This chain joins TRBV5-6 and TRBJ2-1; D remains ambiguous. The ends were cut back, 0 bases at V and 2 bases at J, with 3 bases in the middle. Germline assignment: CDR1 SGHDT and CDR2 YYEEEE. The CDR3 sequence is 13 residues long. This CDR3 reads CASSLVAYNEQFF. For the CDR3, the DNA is TGTGCCAGCAGCTTGGTAGCCTACAATGAGCAGTTCTTC.

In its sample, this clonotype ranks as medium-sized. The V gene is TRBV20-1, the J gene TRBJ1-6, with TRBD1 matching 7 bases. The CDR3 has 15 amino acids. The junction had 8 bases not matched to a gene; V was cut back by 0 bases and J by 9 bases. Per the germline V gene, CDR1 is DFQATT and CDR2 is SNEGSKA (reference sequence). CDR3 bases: TGCAGTGCTAGAGACCCGAGACAGGGCACTTCACCCCTCCACTTT. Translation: CSARDPRQGTSPLHF.

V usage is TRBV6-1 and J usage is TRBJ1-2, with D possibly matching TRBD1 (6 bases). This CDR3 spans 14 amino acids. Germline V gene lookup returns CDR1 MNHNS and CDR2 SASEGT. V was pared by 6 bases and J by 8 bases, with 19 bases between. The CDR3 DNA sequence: TGTGCCAGCAGCCCCGGACAGTTGCCGTCCGGCTACACCTTC. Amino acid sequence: CASSPGQLPSGYTF.

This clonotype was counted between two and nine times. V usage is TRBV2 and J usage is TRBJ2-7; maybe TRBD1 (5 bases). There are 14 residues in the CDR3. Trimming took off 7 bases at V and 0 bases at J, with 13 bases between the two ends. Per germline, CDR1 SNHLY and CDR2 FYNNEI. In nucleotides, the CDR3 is TGTGCCAGCAACAGACAGACGAGCTCCTACGAGCAGTACTTC. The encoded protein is CASNRQTSSYEQYF. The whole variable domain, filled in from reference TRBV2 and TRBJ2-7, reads EPEVTQTPSHQVTQMGQEVILRCVPISNHLYFYWYRQILGQKVEFLVSFYNNEISEKSEIFDDQFSVERPDGSNFTLKIRSTKLEDSAMYFCASNRQTSSYEQYFGPGTRLTVT.